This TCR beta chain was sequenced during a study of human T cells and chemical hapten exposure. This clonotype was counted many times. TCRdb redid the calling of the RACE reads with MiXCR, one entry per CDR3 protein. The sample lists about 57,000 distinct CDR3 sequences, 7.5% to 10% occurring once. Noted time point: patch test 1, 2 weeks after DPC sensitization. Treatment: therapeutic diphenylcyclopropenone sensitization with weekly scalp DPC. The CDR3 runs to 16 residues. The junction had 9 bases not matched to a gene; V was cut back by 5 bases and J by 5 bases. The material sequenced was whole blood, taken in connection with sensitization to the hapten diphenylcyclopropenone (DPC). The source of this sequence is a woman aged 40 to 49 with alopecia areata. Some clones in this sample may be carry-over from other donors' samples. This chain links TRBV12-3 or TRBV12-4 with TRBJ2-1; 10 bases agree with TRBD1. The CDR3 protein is CASSPRGGTGDNEQFF. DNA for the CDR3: TGTGCCAGCAGTCCGCGGGGTGGGACAGGGGACAATGAGCAGTTCTTC.